Listed below are T cell receptor beta chains from one sample, sequenced in a study of CD8+CD57+ T cells in acquired aplastic anemia. TCRdb reanalysed the reads using MiXCR and keeps one entry per CDR3 protein. The table records some 280,000 distinct CDR3 sequences, approximately 56% of them present only once. What was sequenced was sorted CD4+, CD8+, or CD8+CD57+ T cells (not recorded which) from PBMCs. Receptors were obtained from a human donor with severe aplastic anemia or a healthy control (not recorded which). CDR3s include the opening cysteine and the closing phenylalanine or tryptophan. The order of the fields is J gene, V gene, clone size, D gene, CDR3 DNA, CDR3 protein. A D gene is named only where the DNA matches it firmly. Some rows mark clone size as missing; the rest say once, few, many or name a class of expanded clone.

j_gene: TRBJ2-3; v_gene: TRBV19; abundance: -; d_gene: -; CDR3nt: TGTGCCTGTGCGCGGAGGGTACCCTCCTCTGGGGGCACAGATACGCAGTATTTT; CDR3aa: CACARRVPSSGGTDTQYF
j_gene: TRBJ1-1; v_gene: TRBV6-5; abundance: many; d_gene: TRBD1; CDR3nt: TGTGCCAGCAGTAAACGCATAGACAGGGTTGAAGCTTTCTTT; CDR3aa: CASSKRIDRVEAFF
j_gene: TRBJ1-1; v_gene: TRBV5-5; abundance: -; d_gene: TRBD1; CDR3nt: TGTGCCAGCAGCTTGAGGGGGCGTCCTTCCAACACTGAAGCTTTCTTT; CDR3aa: CASSLRGRPSNTEAFF
j_gene: TRBJ1-2; v_gene: TRBV12-3/TRBV12-4; abundance: many; d_gene: -; CDR3nt: TGTGCCAGCAGTGGGGGGTCCCCTAACTATGGCTACACCTTC; CDR3aa: CASSGGSPNYGYTF
j_gene: TRBJ1-2; v_gene: TRBV2; abundance: -; d_gene: -; CDR3nt: TGTGCCAGCAGTGAAGCACAAGGTGCTGGCTACACCTTC; CDR3aa: CASSEAQGAGYTF
j_gene: TRBJ2-3; v_gene: TRBV15; abundance: few; d_gene: TRBD2; CDR3nt: TGTGCCACCAGAGGGCTAGCGGGAGGTCTCGATACGCAGTATTTT; CDR3aa: CATRGLAGGLDTQYF
j_gene: TRBJ2-3; v_gene: TRBV7-2; abundance: many; d_gene: -; CDR3nt: TGTGCCAGCAGCCTCTGGGGCGGGACTGCCGCAGATACGCAGTATTTT; CDR3aa: CASSLWGGTAADTQYF
j_gene: TRBJ1-2; v_gene: TRBV5-1; abundance: -; d_gene: -; CDR3nt: TGCGCCAGCAGCTTCGACGCGGCCTTTGGAGGCTACACCTTC; CDR3aa: CASSFDAAFGGYTF
j_gene: TRBJ1-1; v_gene: TRBV19; abundance: many; d_gene: -; CDR3nt: TGTGCCAGTAGTATCAGGGGCACTGAAGCTTTCTTT; CDR3aa: CASSIRGTEAFF
j_gene: TRBJ2-7; v_gene: TRBV7-6; abundance: -; d_gene: -; CDR3nt: TGTGCCAGCAGCCCCCGGACAGCGCCGAGCTCCTACGAGCAGTACTTC; CDR3aa: CASSPRTAPSSYEQYF
j_gene: TRBJ2-5; v_gene: TRBV12-5; abundance: -; d_gene: -; CDR3nt: TGTGCCAGTGGCCGATTTTTAACAACCGTAGAGGCCCAGTACTTC; CDR3aa: CASGRFLTTVEAQYF